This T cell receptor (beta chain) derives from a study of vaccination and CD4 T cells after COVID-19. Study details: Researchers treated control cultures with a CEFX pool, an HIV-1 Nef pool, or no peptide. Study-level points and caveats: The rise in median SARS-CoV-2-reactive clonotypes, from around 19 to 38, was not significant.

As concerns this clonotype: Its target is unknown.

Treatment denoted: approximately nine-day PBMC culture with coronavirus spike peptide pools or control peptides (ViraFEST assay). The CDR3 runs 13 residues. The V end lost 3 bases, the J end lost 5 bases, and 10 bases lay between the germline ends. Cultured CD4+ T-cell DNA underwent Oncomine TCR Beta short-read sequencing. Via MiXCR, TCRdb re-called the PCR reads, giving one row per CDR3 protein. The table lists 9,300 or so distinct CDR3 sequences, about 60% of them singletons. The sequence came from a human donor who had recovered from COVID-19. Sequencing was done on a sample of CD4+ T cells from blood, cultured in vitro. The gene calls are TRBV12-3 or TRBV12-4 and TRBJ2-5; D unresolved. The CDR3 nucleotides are TGTGCCAGCAGTTTTAGTGGGTTGGAGACCCAGTACTTC. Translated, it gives CASSFSGLETQYF.